These T cell receptor beta chains were read from a single sample in a study of blood T cell repertoires in COVID-19. TCRdb's copy holds only in-frame clones and misses some; the assay was immunoSEQ multiplex PCR. Of hundreds of thousands of clones in the sample, 70% to 90% were seen once. The sequencing input was PBMCs or T cells enriched from blood (not recorded which). These TCRs come from a woman aged 25 to 39 who had recovered from COVID-19. The CDR3 runs from the conserved cysteine through the conserved F or W. A D gene is named only where the DNA matches it firmly. For some rows the clone size is stated as once, few or many, or as a class when expanded; others skip it.

J gene | clone size | V gene | D gene | CDR3 DNA | CDR3 protein
TRBJ2-2 | - | TRBV27 | TRBD2 | TGTGCCAGCAGTTTATCCACCAGCGGGAGCTATACCGGGGAGCTGTTTTTT | CASSLSTSGSYTGELFF
TRBJ2-1 | - | TRBV6-5 | TRBD2 | TGTGCCAGCAGTAGAGAGCGGGGGGAAAATGAGCAGTTCTTC | CASSRERGENEQFF
TRBJ2-3 | - | TRBV11-2 | - | TGTGCCAGCAGCTTAACAGGGTCAGATACGCAGTATTTT | CASSLTGSDTQYF
TRBJ2-2 | - | TRBV6-2/TRBV6-3 | - | TGTGCCAGCAGTTACTCGTCGGGATTCCCCTCCGGGGAGCTGTTTTTT | CASSYSSGFPSGELFF
TRBJ2-3 | - | TRBV13 | - | TGTGCCAGCAGCTTACGGACTCCCAGCACAGATACGCAGTATTTT | CASSLRTPSTDTQYF
TRBJ2-2 | few | TRBV5-1 | - | TGCGCCAGCAGCTTCCGAGGGTCCATTAGTAGCGGGGAGCTGTTTTTT | CASSFRGSISSGELFF
TRBJ1-2 | - | TRBV4-3 | TRBD1 | TGCGCCAGCAGCCAAGAGGGGACAGGGGGCCGGGGCTACACCTTC | CASSQEGTGGRGYTF
TRBJ2-5 | - | TRBV2 | TRBD2 | TGTGCCAGCAGTGCGACTAGCGGGGCCCAGTACTTC | CASSATSGAQYF
TRBJ2-7 | - | TRBV19 | TRBD2 | TGTGCCAGTAGTACTAGCGGGGGCTTCTACGAGCAGTACTTC | CASSTSGGFYEQYF
TRBJ1-5 | - | TRBV10-3 | - | TGTGCCATCAGGCAGGGGTTGAATCAGCCCCAGCATTTT | CAIRQGLNQPQHF
TRBJ1-5 | once | TRBV12-3/TRBV12-4 | - | TGTGCCAGCAGTCTCCAGGTGAATCAGCCCCAGCATTTT | CASSLQVNQPQHF
TRBJ2-5 | - | TRBV7-3 | TRBD2 | TGTGCCAGCAGCCAGGGACTAGCGGGACAAGAGACCCAGTACTTC | CASSQGLAGQETQYF
TRBJ2-5 | - | TRBV18 | - | TGTGCCAGCTCACCCCTAGAGACCCAGTACTTC | CASSPLETQYF
TRBJ1-6 | - | TRBV21-1 | - | TGTGCCAGCAGCAAAGGGCGGGGAGGGGGTATGCGGGATTCACCCCTCCACTTT | CASSKGRGGGMRDSPLHF
TRBJ1-5 | - | TRBV7-9 | - | TGTGCCAGCAGCTCGCAATCAGGGTCTAGCAATCAGCCCCAGCATTTT | CASSSQSGSSNQPQHF
TRBJ2-4 | - | TRBV30 | TRBD2 | TGTGCCTGGAGCGCACTAGCGACTGCCAAAAACATTCAGTACTTC | CAWSALATAKNIQYF
TRBJ2-3 | few | TRBV6-2/TRBV6-3 | TRBD2 | TGTGCCAGCAGTTACCAGCGGGGGGACACAGATACGCAGTATTTT | CASSYQRGDTDTQYF
TRBJ2-5 | - | TRBV29-1 | - | TGCAGCGTCTCCCCAGGGGAAGAGACCCAGTACTTC | CSVSPGEETQYF
TRBJ1-5 | few | TRBV30 | - | TGTGCCTGGAGTGCCGGGACACTTACCGACAATCAGCCCCAGCATTTT | CAWSAGTLTDNQPQHF
TRBJ1-2 | - | TRBV5-4 | - | TGTGCCAGCAGCCCCGGAGGGCCCAACTATGGCTACACCTTC | CASSPGGPNYGYTF
TRBJ1-4 | - | TRBV28 | - | TGTGCCAGCAGTTCATCTGAAAAACTGTTTTTT | CASSSSEKLFF
TRBJ2-5 | - | TRBV19 | - | TGTGCCAGTAGTAGACGGGGGTCGCGAGGGGAGACCCAGTACTTC | CASSRRGSRGETQYF
TRBJ2-5 | - | TRBV27 | - | TGTGCCAGCAGTTTGTCCGGGGAGACCCAGTACTTC | CASSLSGETQYF
TRBJ2-7 | - | TRBV2 | - | TGTGCCAGCAGTGCCCCAGAATCGGATAGGGGCTCCTACGAGCAGTACTTC | CASSAPESDRGSYEQYF
TRBJ2-3 | - | TRBV3-1/TRBV3-2 | - | TGTGCCAGCAGCCATTTAGCGGATATAGATACGCAGTATTTT | CASSHLADIDTQYF
TRBJ2-1 | - | TRBV28 | TRBD2 | TGTGCCAGCAGTTTCGGAGGGGTTGCTAGCGGGAGTTTCATTAAGAATGAGCAGTTCTTC | CASSFGGVASGSFIKNEQFF
TRBJ2-1 | - | TRBV7-6 | - | TGTGCCAGCAGCTTCGACGATGAGGGTTGGTACAATGAGCAGTTCTTC | CASSFDDEGWYNEQFF
TRBJ1-1 | - | TRBV7-9 | TRBD1 | TGTGCCAGCAGCTCGGGACAGGGGATTGGGGACACTGAAGCTTTCTTT | CASSSGQGIGDTEAFF
TRBJ2-2 | - | TRBV24-1 | TRBD1 | TGTGCCACAAGACAGGGGTGGACCGGGGAGCTGTTTTTT | CATRQGWTGELFF
TRBJ1-5 | - | TRBV27 | TRBD1 | TGTGCCAGCAGTTACGGGACAGGGGGCAATCAGCCCCAGCATTTT | CASSYGTGGNQPQHF
TRBJ1-2 | - | TRBV11-2 | TRBD1 | TGTGCCAGCAGCACCTGGACAGGGGGGTTCTATGGCTACACCTTC | CASSTWTGGFYGYTF
TRBJ2-1 | - | TRBV27 | TRBD2 | TGTGCCAGCAGTTTACTCCTAGCGGGAGGGTGGAATGAGCAGTTCTTC | CASSLLLAGGWNEQFF
TRBJ1-1 | - | TRBV4-1 | - | TGCGCCAGCAGCCATCCCTCAGGGCAGTTCGCTGAAGCTTTCTTT | CASSHPSGQFAEAFF
TRBJ2-2 | - | TRBV19 | - | TGTGCCAGTAGTACGTACAGTCCCGGGGAGCTGTTTTTT | CASSTYSPGELFF
TRBJ2-2 | - | TRBV7-8 | - | TGTGCCAGCAGCTCCTTGGGGGGCACCGGGGAGCTGTTTTTT | CASSSLGGTGELFF
TRBJ2-5 | - | TRBV6-5 | TRBD2 | TGTGCCAGCAGTTACTCGACGAGCGGGGGAGAGACCCAGTACTTC | CASSYSTSGGETQYF
TRBJ2-7 | once | TRBV6-1 | TRBD1 | TGTGCCAGCAGTGTACCCAGGGGGTCCCAAACCTACGAGCAGTACTTC | CASSVPRGSQTYEQYF
TRBJ1-2 | - | TRBV5-6 | TRBD1 | TGTGCCAGCAGCACGGGACAGGCCTATGGCTACACCTTC | CASSTGQAYGYTF
TRBJ1-1 | - | TRBV5-6 | TRBD1 | TGTGCCAGCAGCTTGGTCTGGACAGGGGGGGACACTGAAGCTTTCTTT | CASSLVWTGGDTEAFF
TRBJ1-1 | few | TRBV11-2 | TRBD1 | TGTGCCAGCAGCCCCGGACAGGGGATGGCGGCTTTCTTT | CASSPGQGMAAFF
TRBJ2-3 | once | TRBV30 | TRBD2 | TGTGCCTGGATACCTAGCGGGAGCGGTAGAGATACGCAGTATTTT | CAWIPSGSGRDTQYF
TRBJ2-3 | - | TRBV7-9 | - | TGTGCCAGCAGCTTGAGGGTAGTTCGGCCCCCAGATACGCAGTATTTT | CASSLRVVRPPDTQYF
TRBJ1-6 | - | TRBV27 | TRBD1 | TGTGCCAGCAGTTTCGGGACAGTCGCTTCACCCCTCCACTTT | CASSFGTVASPLHF
TRBJ2-1 | - | TRBV7-9 | TRBD2 | TGTGCCAGCAGCTCAAAGGGTTCGGTTCCAGCGGGGGGGCTGGATGAGCAGTTCTTC | CASSSKGSVPAGGLDEQFF
TRBJ1-2 | - | TRBV19 | - | TGTGCCAGTAGTATGGGGGCGACGATTGGGTATGGCTACACCTTC | CASSMGATIGYGYTF
TRBJ2-7 | - | TRBV10-3 | TRBD1 | TGTGCCATCAGTGACCCCGACAGGGGGTCGTCCTACGAGCAGTACTTC | CAISDPDRGSSYEQYF
TRBJ1-4 | - | TRBV5-1 | TRBD1 | TGCGCCAGCAGCCCGCAGGGGGCCGGTGAAAAACTGTTTTTT | CASSPQGAGEKLFF
TRBJ2-3 | - | TRBV29-1 | TRBD2 | TGCAGCGTTCCAATAGCGGGACCAGCAGATACGCAGTATTTT | CSVPIAGPADTQYF
TRBJ2-1 | few | TRBV30 | TRBD2 | TGTGCCTGGAGTAGGGGGACTGGCGGGGGGGCCGATGAGCAGTTCTTC | CAWSRGTGGGADEQFF
TRBJ1-1 | - | TRBV7-2 | - | TGTGCCAGCAGCTTAGCTGGGTTGGGCAGGAACACTGAAGCTTTCTTT | CASSLAGLGRNTEAFF
TRBJ1-2 | - | TRBV5-8 | - | TGTGCCAGCAGCTCCTCCGGACAGAGCTATGGCTACACCTTC | CASSSSGQSYGYTF
TRBJ2-1 | once | TRBV6-5 | - | TGTGCCAGCAGTCTCCTCACAGTAGATGAGCAGTTCTTC | CASSLLTVDEQFF
TRBJ2-3 | - | TRBV2 | - | TGTGCCAGCAGTGCGGGAGCTACGCAGTATTTT | CASSAGATQYF